This TCR beta chain was identified during a study of spatial heterogeneity in lung cancer. Trimming took off 3 bases at V and 0 bases at J, with 12 bases between the two ends. Germline CDR1 and CDR2: MNHEY and SMNVEV (reference sequence). The CDR3 loop spans 15 amino acids. Time point specified: sample taken at primary tumor resection. Study-level results: Tumoral mutation counts were tracked by counts of expanded intratumoral alpha and beta TCRs.

TCRdb called the 5' RACE reads again in MiXCR, with one record for every CDR3 protein. The top ten clones hold about an eighth of a sample with a few thousand distinct CDR3 sequences, approximately 11% of them seen once. This clonotype rates as medium-sized (0.01 to 0.1%). Its cognate antigen is unknown. V gene TRBV27 combines with J gene TRBJ2-7; D gene uncertain. The specimen comprised lung tumor tissue, sampled at surgery. This sequence originates from a male donor with early-stage non-small cell lung cancer. The CDR3 protein is CASSLMGAFSYEQYF. CDR3 bases: TGTGCCAGCAGTTTGATGGGTGCCTTCTCCTACGAGCAGTACTTC.